In its sample, the clone carrying this T cell receptor (beta chain) was seen a few times. This sample was taken from a study of shared clonotypes between healthy human individuals. Some clones are missing from TCRdb's copy, which holds only in-frame ones; the method was immunoSEQ multiplex PCR. There are about 1 million clones in the sample; about 75% occur only once, and roughly 1.4% lies in the top ten. Germline V gene sequence: CDR1 SGHDT, CDR2 YYEEEE. V was pared by 0 bases and J by 6 bases, with 15 bases between. The CDR3 runs 15 residues. This receptor was taken from a man younger than 30 in good health. The sequencing sample was made of memory CD4+ T cells sorted from blood. Regarding subset: CD45RA-negative fraction. The rearrangement uses TRBV5-6 and TRBJ1-1; D gene ambiguous. CDR3 nucleotide sequence: TGTGCCAGCAGCTTGGAGCAGCGTTCGGACTCTGAAGCTTTCTTT. Protein sequence: CASSLEQRSDSEAFF. The complete variable domain, with remaining parts taken from reference TRBV5-6 and TRBJ1-1, reads DAGVTQSPTHLIKTRGQQVTLRCSPKSGHDTVSWYQQALGQGPQFIFQYYEEEERQRGNFPDRFSGHQFPNYSSELNVNALLLGDSALYLCASSLEQRSDSEAFFGQGTRLTVV.